Listed below are T cell receptor beta chains from one sample, sequenced in a study of early T cells in non-severe SARS-CoV-2 infection. TCRdb reprocessed the 5' RACE reads with MiXCR, giving one entry per CDR3 protein. The sample lists roughly 58,000 distinct CDR3 sequences; roughly 11% were seen once. The sample comprised whole blood. These receptors all come from an adult who was a healthcare worker with PCR-confirmed SARS-CoV-2 infection or an uninfected control (not recorded which). Both conserved end residues are part of each CDR3. A D gene is named only where the DNA matches it firmly. Rows give clone size only sometimes, using once, few, many, or a class for an expanded clone.

V	D	size	J	CDR3	DNA
TRBV7-2	-	-	TRBJ2-2	CASSSGPTSGELFF	TGTGCCAGCAGCTCGGGGCCGACATCTGGGGAGCTGTTTTTT
TRBV29-1	TRBD1	few	TRBJ2-1	CSVSGGSYNEQFF	TGCAGCGTTTCAGGGGGCTCCTACAATGAGCAGTTCTTC
TRBV6-2/TRBV6-3	-	many	TRBJ1-4	CASSYSAGEKLFF	TGTGCCAGCAGTTACTCGGCAGGTGAAAAACTGTTTTTT
TRBV28	TRBD1	many	TRBJ1-1	CASSLSTGGSAEAFF	TGTGCCAGCAGTTTATCGACAGGGGGCTCAGCTGAAGCTTTCTTT
TRBV28	-	few	TRBJ2-3	CASSLVRGTDTQYF	TGTGCCAGCAGTTTAGTGCGGGGCACAGATACGCAGTATTTT
TRBV29-1	TRBD1	few	TRBJ2-5	CSVGTGQETQYF	TGCAGCGTTGGGACAGGCCAAGAGACCCAGTACTTC
TRBV10-3	-	many	TRBJ2-2	CAISANRDTGELFF	TGTGCCATCAGTGCCAACAGGGACACCGGGGAGCTGTTTTTT
TRBV29-1	-	few	TRBJ2-1	CSAGELEQFF	TGCAGCGCCGGAGAGCTTGAGCAGTTCTTC
TRBV4-2	TRBD2	many	TRBJ2-3	CASSQDRRGRNPDTQYF	TGTGCCAGCAGCCAAGATCGGCGCGGGAGGAACCCAGATACGCAGTATTTT
TRBV5-1	-	few	TRBJ2-3	CASSLEGWQATPHTDTQYF	TGCGCCAGCAGCTTGGAAGGGTGGCAGGCAACACCCCACACAGATACGCAGTATTTT
TRBV6-5	-	-	TRBJ1-5	CASRKSGTDNQPQHF	TGTGCCAGCAGGAAGAGCGGGACGGACAATCAGCCCCAGCATTTT
TRBV5-1	TRBD2	few	TRBJ2-7	CASSLGTTSSYEQYF	TGCGCCAGCAGCCTCGGGACTACCAGCTCCTACGAGCAGTACTTC
TRBV7-9	TRBD2	few	TRBJ2-1	CASSPGGVAGNEQFF	TGTGCCAGCAGCCCGGGGGGGGTAGCGGGCAATGAGCAGTTCTTC
TRBV12-3/TRBV12-4	-	-	TRBJ1-5	CASSLVSGGNQPQHF	TGTGCCAGCAGTTTAGTCTCGGGGGGAAATCAGCCCCAGCATTTT
TRBV20-1	TRBD1	few	TRBJ2-3	CSAQRDREVGAGTQYF	TGCAGTGCTCAAAGGGACAGGGAGGTAGGGGCGGGTACGCAGTATTTT
TRBV28	-	-	TRBJ2-1	CASSRRWDPHNEQFF	TGTGCCAGCAGTCGCCGTTGGGACCCACACAATGAGCAGTTCTTC
TRBV11-3	-	-	TRBJ2-1	CASSLDQGKQFF	TGTGCCAGCAGCTTAGATCAGGGAAAGCAGTTCTTC
TRBV19	-	many	TRBJ1-2	CASSTDSYGYTF	TGTGCCAGTAGTACGGACAGCTATGGCTACACCTTC
TRBV6-2/TRBV6-3	-	-	TRBJ1-1	CASSDSTEAFF	TGTGCCAGCAGTGATAGCACTGAAGCTTTCTTT
TRBV7-9	-	-	TRBJ2-4	CASSLEGAKNIQYF	TGTGCCAGCAGCTTAGAAGGAGCCAAAAACATTCAGTACTTC
TRBV18	-	many	TRBJ2-7	CASSPRSYYEQYF	TGTGCCAGCTCACCCAGGTCGTACTACGAGCAGTACTTC
TRBV5-4	TRBD2	few	TRBJ2-5	CASSILAGGRQETQYF	TGTGCCAGCAGCATTCTTGCGGGGGGGCGACAAGAGACCCAGTACTTC
TRBV3-1	-	once	TRBJ2-1	CASRQDLNNEQFF	TGTGCCAGCAGACAAGATCTTAACAATGAGCAGTTCTTC